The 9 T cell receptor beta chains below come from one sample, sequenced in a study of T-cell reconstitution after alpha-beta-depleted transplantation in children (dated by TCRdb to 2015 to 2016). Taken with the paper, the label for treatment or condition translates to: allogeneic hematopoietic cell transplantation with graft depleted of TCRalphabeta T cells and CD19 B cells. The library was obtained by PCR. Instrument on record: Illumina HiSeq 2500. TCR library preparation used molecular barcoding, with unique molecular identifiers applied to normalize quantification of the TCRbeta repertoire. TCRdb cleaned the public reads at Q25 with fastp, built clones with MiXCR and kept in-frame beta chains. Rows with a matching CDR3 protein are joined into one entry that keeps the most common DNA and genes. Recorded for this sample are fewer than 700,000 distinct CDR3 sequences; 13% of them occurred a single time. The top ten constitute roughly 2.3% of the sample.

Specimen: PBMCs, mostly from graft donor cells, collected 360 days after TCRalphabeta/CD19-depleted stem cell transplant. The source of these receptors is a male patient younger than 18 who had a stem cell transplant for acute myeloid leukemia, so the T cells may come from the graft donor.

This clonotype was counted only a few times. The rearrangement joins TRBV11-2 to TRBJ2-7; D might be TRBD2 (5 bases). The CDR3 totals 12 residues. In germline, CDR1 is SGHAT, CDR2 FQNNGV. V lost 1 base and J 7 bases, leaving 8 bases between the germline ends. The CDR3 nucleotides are TGTGCCAGCAGCTTAGTTCAGCGGGAGCAGTACTTC. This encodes CASSLVQREQYF.

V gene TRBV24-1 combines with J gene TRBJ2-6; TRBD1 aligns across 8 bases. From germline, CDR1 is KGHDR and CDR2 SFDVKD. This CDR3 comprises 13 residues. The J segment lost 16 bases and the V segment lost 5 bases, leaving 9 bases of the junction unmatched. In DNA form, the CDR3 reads TGTGCCACCAGTGCCCAGGACAGGGACCGACTGACTTTC. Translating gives CATSAQDRDRLTF.

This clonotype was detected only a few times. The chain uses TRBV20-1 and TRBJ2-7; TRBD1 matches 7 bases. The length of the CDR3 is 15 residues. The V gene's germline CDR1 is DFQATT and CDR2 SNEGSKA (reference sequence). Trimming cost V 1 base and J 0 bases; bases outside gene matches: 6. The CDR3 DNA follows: TGCAGTGCTAGAGCCGGGACAGCAAACTCCTACGAGCAGTACTTC. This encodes CSARAGTANSYEQYF.

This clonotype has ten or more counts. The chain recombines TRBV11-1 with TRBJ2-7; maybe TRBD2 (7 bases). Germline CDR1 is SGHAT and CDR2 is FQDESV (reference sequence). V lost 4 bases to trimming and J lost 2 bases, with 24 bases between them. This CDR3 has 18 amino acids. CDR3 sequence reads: CASSSVGGASLRTYEQYF. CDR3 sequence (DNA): TGTGCCAGCAGCTCGGTAGGGGGGGCGTCCTTAAGGACCTACGAGCAGTACTTC.

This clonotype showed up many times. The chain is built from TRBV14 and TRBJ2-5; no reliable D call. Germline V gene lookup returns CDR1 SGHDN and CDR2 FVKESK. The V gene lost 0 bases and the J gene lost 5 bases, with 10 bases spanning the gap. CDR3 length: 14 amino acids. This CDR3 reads CASSQDLSGETQYF. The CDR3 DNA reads TGTGCCAGCAGCCAAGACTTGAGTGGGGAGACCCAGTACTTC.

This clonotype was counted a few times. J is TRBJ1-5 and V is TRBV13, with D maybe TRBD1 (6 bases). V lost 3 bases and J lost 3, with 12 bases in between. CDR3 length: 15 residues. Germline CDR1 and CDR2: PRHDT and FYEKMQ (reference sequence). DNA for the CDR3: TGTGCCAGCAGCTTGAAGGGACAATTCAATCAGCCCCAGCATTTT. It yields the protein CASSLKGQFNQPQHF.

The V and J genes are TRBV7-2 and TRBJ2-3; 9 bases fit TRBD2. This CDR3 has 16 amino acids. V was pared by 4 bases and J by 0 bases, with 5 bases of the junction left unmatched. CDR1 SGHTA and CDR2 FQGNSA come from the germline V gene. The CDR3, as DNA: TGTACCAGCAGCTCCCTAGCGGGACCTAGCACAGATACGCAGTATTTT. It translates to CTSSSLAGPSTDTQYF.

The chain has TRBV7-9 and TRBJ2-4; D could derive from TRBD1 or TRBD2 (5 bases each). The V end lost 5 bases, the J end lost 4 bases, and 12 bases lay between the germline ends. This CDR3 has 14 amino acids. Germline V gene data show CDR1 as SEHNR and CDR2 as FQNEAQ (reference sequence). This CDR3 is CASSQSGPKNIQYF. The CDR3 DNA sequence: TGTGCCAGCAGCCAATCGGGACCAAAAAACATTCAGTACTTC.

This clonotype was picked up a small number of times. CDR3 DNA: TGTGCCAGCAGCCAAGACAGATCTAGCGTAGACAATGAGCAGTTCTTC. This sequence encodes CASSQDRSSVDNEQFF. The rearrangement links TRBV4-2 to TRBJ2-1, with D possibly matching TRBD2 (6 bases). The CDR3 has 16 residues. Trimming cost V 0 bases and J 5 bases, with 14 bases left between them. Germline-derived CDR1 and CDR2 are LGHNA and YNFKEQ.